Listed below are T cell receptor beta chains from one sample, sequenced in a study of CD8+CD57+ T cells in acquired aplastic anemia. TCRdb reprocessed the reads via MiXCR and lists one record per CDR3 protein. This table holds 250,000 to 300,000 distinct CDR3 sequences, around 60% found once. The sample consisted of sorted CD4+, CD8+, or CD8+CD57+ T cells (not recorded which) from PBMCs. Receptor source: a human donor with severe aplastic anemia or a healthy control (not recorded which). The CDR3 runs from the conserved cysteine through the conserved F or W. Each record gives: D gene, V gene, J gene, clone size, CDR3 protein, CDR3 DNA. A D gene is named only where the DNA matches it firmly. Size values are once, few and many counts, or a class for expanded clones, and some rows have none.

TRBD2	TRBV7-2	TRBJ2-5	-	CASSLGAGVKETQYF	TGTGCCAGCAGCTTAGGGGCGGGAGTGAAAGAGACCCAGTACTTC
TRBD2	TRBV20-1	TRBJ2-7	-	CSARVSGSSYEQYF	TGCAGTGCTAGAGTGAGCGGGAGCTCCTACGAGCAGTACTTC
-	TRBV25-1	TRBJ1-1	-	CASSSAPGTEAFF	TGTGCCAGCAGTTCTGCCCCGGGAACTGAAGCTTTCTTT
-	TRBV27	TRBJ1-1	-	CASGWSADPEAFF	TGTGCCAGCGGTTGGTCCGCAGATCCCGAAGCTTTCTTT
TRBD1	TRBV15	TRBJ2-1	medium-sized	CATSKDRIGLNEQFF	TGTGCCACCAGCAAGGACAGGATTGGGCTCAATGAGCAGTTCTTC
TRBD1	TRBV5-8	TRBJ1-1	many	CASSPRQGRDTEAFF	TGTGCCAGCAGCCCTCGACAGGGCAGGGACACTGAAGCTTTCTTT
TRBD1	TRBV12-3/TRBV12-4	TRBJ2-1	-	CASRGQVSYNEQLF	TGTGCCAGCAGGGGACAGGTCTCCTACAATGAGCAGCTCTTC
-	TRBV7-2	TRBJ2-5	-	CASSAPSKLQETQYF	TGCGCCAGCAGCGCCCCTAGCAAACTACAAGAGACCCAGTACTTC
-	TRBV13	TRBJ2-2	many	CASSEPPGSGELFF	TGTGCCAGCAGCGAACCCCCTGGCTCCGGGGAGCTGTTTTTT
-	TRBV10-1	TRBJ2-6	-	CASSKPPPPDSGANVLTF	TGCGCCAGCAGCAAACCCCCCCCCCCAGACTCTGGGGCCAACGTCCTGACTTTC
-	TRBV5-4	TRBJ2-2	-	CASSRGGETRELFF	TGTGCCAGCAGCAGGGGTGGGGAGACCAGGGAGCTGTTTTTT
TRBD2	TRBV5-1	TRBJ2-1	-	CASSLGSGGSNEQFF	TGCGCCAGCAGCTTGGGAAGCGGGGGTAGCAATGAGCAGTTCTTC
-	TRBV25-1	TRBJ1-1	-	CASSEYRAGTYTEAFF	TGTGCCAGCAGTGAATATCGGGCCGGGACGTACACTGAAGCTTTCTTT
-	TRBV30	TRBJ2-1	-	CAWSRGGSSYNEQFF	TGTGCCTGGAGTAGGGGGGGGAGCTCCTACAATGAGCAGTTCTTC
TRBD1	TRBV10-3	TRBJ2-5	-	CAISEPLSGTGKVGETQYF	TGTGCCATCAGTGAGCCTCTCTCCGGGACAGGGAAGGTTGGGGAGACCCAGTACTTC
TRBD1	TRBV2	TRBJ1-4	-	CASTARGTGHEKLFF	TGTGCCAGCACAGCACGTGGGACAGGGCATGAAAAACTGTTTTTT
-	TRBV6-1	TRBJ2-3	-	CASSEARTPLRPDTQYF	TGTGCCAGCAGTGAAGCGCGGACCCCTCTACGGCCAGATACGCAGTATTTT
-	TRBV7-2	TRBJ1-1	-	CASSLDIRVTQAFF	TGTGCCAGCAGCTTAGACATCAGGGTAACTCAAGCTTTCTTT
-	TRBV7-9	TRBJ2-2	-	CASSIFWTPTGELFF	TGTGCCAGCAGCATCTTTTGGACACCCACCGGGGAGCTGTTTTTT
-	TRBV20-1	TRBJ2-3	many	CSATPDGFQITDTQYF	TGCAGTGCTACACCTGATGGCTTCCAAATAACAGATACGCAGTATTTT
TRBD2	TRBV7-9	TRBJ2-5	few	CASSPSGGAVETQYF	TGTGCCAGTAGCCCTAGCGGGGGAGCGGTCGAGACCCAGTACTTC
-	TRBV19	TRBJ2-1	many	CASSTRQEQFF	TGTGCCAGTAGTACCCGACAGGAGCAGTTCTTC
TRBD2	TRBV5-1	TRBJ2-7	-	CASTGGDYYEQYF	TGCGCCAGCACCGGAGGGGACTACTACGAGCAGTACTTC
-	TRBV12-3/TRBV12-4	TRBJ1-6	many	CASSLALGFNSPLHF	TGTGCCAGCAGTTTAGCGCTCGGGTTCAATTCACCCCTCCACTTT
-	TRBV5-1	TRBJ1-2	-	CASSLGDTNYGYTF	TGCGCCAGCAGCTTGGGCGATACTAACTATGGCTACACCTTC
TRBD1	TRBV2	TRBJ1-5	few	CASRGQGRDQPQHF	TGTGCCAGCAGGGGACAGGGGAGGGATCAGCCCCAGCATTTT
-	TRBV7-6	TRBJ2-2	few	CASSFGHTASTGELFF	TGTGCCAGCTCATTTGGACATACTGCAAGCACCGGGGAGCTGTTTTTT
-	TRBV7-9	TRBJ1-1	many	CASSKYHTNTEAFF	TGTGCCAGCAGCAAATATCACACCAACACTGAAGCTTTCTTT
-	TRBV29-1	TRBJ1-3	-	CSVGTEYSGNTVYF	TGCAGCGTTGGGACAGAATACTCTGGAAACACCGTATATTTT
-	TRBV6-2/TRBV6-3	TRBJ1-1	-	CASSYGEVGTEAFF	TGTGCCAGCAGTTACGGGGAGGTAGGCACTGAAGCTTTCTTT
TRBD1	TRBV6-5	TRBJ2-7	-	CASSSLDRDYEQYF	TGTGCCAGCAGCAGCCTGGACAGGGACTACGAGCAGTACTTC